The T cell receptor (beta chain) under discussion was sequenced for a study of cytomegalovirus exposure and HLA in healthy donors. The PCR made use of 60 Vbeta and 13 Jbeta primers. Measured with immunoSEQ multiplex PCR; TCRdb has only the in-frame clones, and not every one. The sample consists of approximately 160,000 clones, 77% of them appearing once. Findings of the study overall: In a later analysis, TCR beta V- and J-gene trimming showed a link to a missense DCLRE1C variant. After further analysis at a later stage, around 17,000 TCR beta sequences were associated with HLA alleles at 0.05 false discovery rate.

This clone has just a few counts. Its specificity is not known. This CDR3 contains 16 residues. Germline values: CDR1 SGHDT, CDR2 YYEEEE. The V end was cut by 0 bases, the J end by 3 bases, with 14 bases between. The sequenced sample consisted of PBMCs. V is TRBV5-6 and J is TRBJ2-3, with D perhaps TRBD1 (6 bases). This receptor was identified in a woman aged 25 to 45 in good health and CMV-seronegative. The CDR3 protein is CASSLGRGGWTDTQYF. For the CDR3, the DNA is TGTGCCAGCAGCTTGGGCAGGGGTGGGTGGACAGATACGCAGTATTTT.